A selection of T cell receptor beta chains follows, all from one sample in a study of cytomegalovirus exposure and HLA in healthy donors. Only in-frame clones appear in the TCRdb table, and some are missing; sequencing was by immunoSEQ multiplex PCR. The table lists 77,000 or so clones. Sequenced sample: PBMCs. These TCRs come from a man between 25 and 39 years old in good health and CMV-seronegative. Both conserved end residues are part of each CDR3. Fields, in order: D gene, V gene, J gene, CDR3 DNA, CDR3 protein. The D gene is left open where the match is weak.

TRBD2	TRBV16	TRBJ2-7	TGTGCCAGCAGCCACCCGACTAGCGGGAGGAAATACGAGCAGTACTTC	CASSHPTSGRKYEQYF
TRBD2	TRBV7-8	TRBJ2-1	TGTGCCAGCCGTAGCGGGATAAATGAGCAGTTCTTC	CASRSGINEQFF
TRBD1	TRBV5-4	TRBJ2-5	TGTGCCAGCAGCCGACAGGGGCAAGAGACCCAGTACTTC	CASSRQGQETQYF
TRBD1	TRBV11-3	TRBJ2-2	TGTGCCAGCAGCTTACGACAGGGATGGAGCGGGGAGCTGTTTTTT	CASSLRQGWSGELFF
TRBD1	TRBV18	TRBJ2-7	TGTGCCAGCTCACCCTCAACCGGGACAGTCCTTAATTTCTACGAGCAGTACTTC	CASSPSTGTVLNFYEQYF
TRBD1	TRBV6-1	TRBJ2-3	TGTGCCAGCACTAAGGACAGGGCCACAGATACGCAGTATTTT	CASTKDRATDTQYF
.	TRBV6-5	TRBJ1-2	TGTGCCAGCAGTTACTCGAGCGGGACGGTTGGCTACACCTTC	CASSYSSGTVGYTF
TRBD2	TRBV6-1	TRBJ2-1	TGTGCCAGCAGTGAGGGGATAGCGGGAGACTATGAGCAGTTCTTC	CASSEGIAGDYEQFF
.	TRBV7-3	TRBJ2-1	TGTGCCAGCAGCCCGACCGGGAACTCCTACAATGAGCAGTTCTTC	CASSPTGNSYNEQFF
.	TRBV7-3	TRBJ2-2	TGTGCCAGCAGCTTAAATGGCGGAAACACCGGGGAGCTGTTTTTT	CASSLNGGNTGELFF
.	TRBV19	TRBJ2-2	TGTGCCAGTAGTCGAGCGGGTGACACCGGGGAGCTGTTTTTT	CASSRAGDTGELFF
.	TRBV12-5	TRBJ2-3	TGTGCTAGTGGTTTGGATGGGGCGGTCACAGATACGCAGTATTTT	CASGLDGAVTDTQYF
TRBD1	TRBV4-3	TRBJ1-1	TGCGCCAGCAGCCGCGGACAGGGGAACACTGAAGCTTTCTTT	CASSRGQGNTEAFF
TRBD1	TRBV14	TRBJ2-7	TGTGCCAGCAGCCAAGAAGGATCGGGACAGGCCAACTACGAGCAGTACTTC	CASSQEGSGQANYEQYF
TRBD2	TRBV9	TRBJ2-1	TGTGCCAGCAGCGTGACTAGCGCCAACAATGAGCAGTTCTTC	CASSVTSANNEQFF
TRBD1	TRBV5-1	TRBJ2-5	TGCGCCAGCAGCGTCAGGGGGCAGGAGACCCAGTACTTC	CASSVRGQETQYF
.	TRBV6-6	TRBJ1-1	TGTGCCAGCAAAAGGGGAGGAGGTGGGGGAAGCACTGAAGCTTTCTTT	CASKRGGGGGSTEAFF
.	TRBV7-2	TRBJ1-2	TGTGCCAGCAGCCCGAGCCCAGGGCCCTATGGCTACACCTTC	CASSPSPGPYGYTF
TRBD1	TRBV4-3	TRBJ2-7	TGCGCCAGCAGCCCTATCTCGGGACAGGGGTATGAGCAGTACTTC	CASSPISGQGYEQYF
TRBD1	TRBV7-9	TRBJ2-7	TGTGCCAGCAGCTTAGAGGGACAGGGGATCTTCGAGCAGTACTTC	CASSLEGQGIFEQYF
TRBD1	TRBV9	TRBJ2-7	TGTGCCAGCAGCCCCCATTCCGGGACAGAAGCCTACGAGCAGTACTTC	CASSPHSGTEAYEQYF